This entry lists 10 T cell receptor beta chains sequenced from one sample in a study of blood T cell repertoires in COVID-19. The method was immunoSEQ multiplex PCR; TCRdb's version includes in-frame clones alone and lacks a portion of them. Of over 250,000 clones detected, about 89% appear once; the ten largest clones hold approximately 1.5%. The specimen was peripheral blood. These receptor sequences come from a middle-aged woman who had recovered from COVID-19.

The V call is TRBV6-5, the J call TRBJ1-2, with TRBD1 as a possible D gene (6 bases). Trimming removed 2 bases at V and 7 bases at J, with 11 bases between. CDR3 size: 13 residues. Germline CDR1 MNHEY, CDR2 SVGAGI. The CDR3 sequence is CASSYTGTGGYTF. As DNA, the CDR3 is TGTGCCAGCAGTTACACAGGGACGGGTGGCTACACCTTC.

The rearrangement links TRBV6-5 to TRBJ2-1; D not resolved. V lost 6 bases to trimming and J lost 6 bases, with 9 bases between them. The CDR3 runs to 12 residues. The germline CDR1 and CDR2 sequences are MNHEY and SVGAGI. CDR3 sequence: CASRAYSNEQFF. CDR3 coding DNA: TGTGCCAGCAGGGCCTACAGCAATGAGCAGTTCTTC.

CDR3 coding DNA: TGCGCCAGCAGCCAAGTTTTCGGACAGGGGCGTAATTCACCCCTCCACTTT. This gives the protein CASSQVFGQGRNSPLHF. The rearrangement joins TRBV4-3 to TRBJ1-6; TRBD1 aligns across 9 bases. Germline CDR1 LGHNA, CDR2 YSLEER. The CDR3 extends over 17 amino acids. V dropped 1 base and J dropped 6; count of bases not matched to a gene: 7.

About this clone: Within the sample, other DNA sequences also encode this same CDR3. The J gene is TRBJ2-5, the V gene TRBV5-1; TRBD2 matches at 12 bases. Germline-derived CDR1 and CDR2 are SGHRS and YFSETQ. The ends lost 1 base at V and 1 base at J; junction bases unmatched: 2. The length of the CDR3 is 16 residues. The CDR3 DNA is TGCGCCAGCAGCTTGATACTAGCGGGGGGCCAAGAGACCCAGTACTTC. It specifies CASSLILAGGQETQYF.

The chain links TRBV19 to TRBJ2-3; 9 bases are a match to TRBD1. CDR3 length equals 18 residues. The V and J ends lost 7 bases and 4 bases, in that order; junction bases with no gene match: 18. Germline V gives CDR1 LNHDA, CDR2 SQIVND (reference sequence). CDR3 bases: TGTGCCAGTACCATTAAGACGATCGGGACAGGGTGGCCAGATACGCAGTATTTT. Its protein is CASTIKTIGTGWPDTQYF.

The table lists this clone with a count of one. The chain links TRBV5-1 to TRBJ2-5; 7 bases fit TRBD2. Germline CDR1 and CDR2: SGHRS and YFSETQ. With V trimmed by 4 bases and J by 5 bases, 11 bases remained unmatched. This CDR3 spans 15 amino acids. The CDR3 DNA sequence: TGCGCCAGCAGCCCCGAAGGCGGGGGTGGTGAGACCCAGTACTTC. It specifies CASSPEGGGGETQYF.

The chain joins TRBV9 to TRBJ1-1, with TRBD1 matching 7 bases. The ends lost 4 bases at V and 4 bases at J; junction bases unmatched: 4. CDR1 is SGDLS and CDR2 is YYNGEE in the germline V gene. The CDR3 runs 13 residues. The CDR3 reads CASSLGGTTEAFF. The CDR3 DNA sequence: TGTGCCAGCAGCCTAGGGGGCACCACTGAAGCTTTCTTT. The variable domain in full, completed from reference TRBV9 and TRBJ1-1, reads DSGVTQTPKHLITATGQRVTLRCSPRSGDLSVYWYQQSLDQGLQFLIQYYNGEERAKGNILERFSAQQFPDLHSELNLSSLELGDSALYFCASSLGGTTEAFFGQGTRLTVV.

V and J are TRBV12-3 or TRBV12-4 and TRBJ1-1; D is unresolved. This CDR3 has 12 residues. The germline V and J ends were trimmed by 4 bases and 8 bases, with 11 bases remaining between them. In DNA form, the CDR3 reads TGTGCCAGCAGTTCCGCGTCACGGGAAGCTTTCTTT. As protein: CASSSASREAFF.

CDR3 sequence: CASSPQGGTAEAFF. The CDR3 DNA reads as TGTGCCAGCAGCCCTCAAGGGGGAACGGCTGAAGCTTTCTTT. The rearrangement joins TRBV9 to TRBJ1-1, with a weak D call TRBD1 (6 bases). Germline CDR1 reads SGDLS; CDR2 reads YYNGEE. This CDR3 is 14 amino acids long. V was shortened by 4 bases and J by 6 bases, with 16 bases between the two germline ends.

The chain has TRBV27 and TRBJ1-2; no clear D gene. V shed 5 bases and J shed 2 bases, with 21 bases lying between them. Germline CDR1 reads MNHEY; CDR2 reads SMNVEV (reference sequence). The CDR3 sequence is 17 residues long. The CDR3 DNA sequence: TGTGCCAGCAGTGCCTCCACTCTCATCGATACCAACTATGGCTACACCTTC. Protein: CASSASTLIDTNYGYTF.